A single sample is the source of the 8 T cell receptor beta chains below, sequenced in a study of shared clonotypes between healthy human individuals. TCRdb's copy holds only in-frame clones and misses some; the assay was immunoSEQ multiplex PCR. The sample yields about 2,200,000 clones, 93% seen once. CD45RO-negative cells were positively selected for CCR7, leaving out terminally differentiated effector memory CD45RA+ cells. The source material was naive CD8+ T cells from PBMCs. All receptors come from a man younger than 30 in good health. Some clones in this sample may be carry-over from other donors' samples.

The rearrangement joins TRBV27 to TRBJ2-7; D is perhaps TRBD1 (5 bases). V gave up 3 bases and J gave up 2 bases, with 14 bases separating them. Germline V CDR1 and CDR2: MNHEY, SMNVEV (reference sequence). The CDR3 has 15 residues. The CDR3 spells CASSFKGGAAYEQYF. The CDR3 DNA follows: TGTGCCAGCAGTTTTAAGGGTGGGGCGGCCTACGAGCAGTACTTC.

The chain recombines TRBV5-4 with TRBJ2-7; 7 positions match TRBD2. Germline V gene lookup returns CDR1 SGHNT and CDR2 YYREEE (reference sequence). This CDR3 is built from 16 residues. V trimming: 4 bases; J trimming: 0 bases; junction bases outside the gene matches: 10. The CDR3 DNA follows: TGTGCCAGCAGCGCCTCGGGACTACCCAGCTCCTACGAGCAGTACTTC. As protein: CASSASGLPSSYEQYF.

This chain links TRBV15 with TRBJ2-1; tentative D call: TRBD2 (6 bases). Trimming cost V 8 bases and J 14 bases, with 19 bases left between them. Germline assignment: CDR1 LNHNV and CDR2 YYDKDF (reference sequence). The CDR3 covers 12 residues. The CDR3 DNA reads TGTGCCACCGGACCCTCGGGGGAAGCGGAGTTCTTC. It yields the protein CATGPSGEAEFF.

This CDR3 is CASSLRLAGVQDTQYF. Written as DNA, the CDR3 is TGTGCCAGCAGTTTACGTCTAGCGGGAGTACAGGATACGCAGTATTTT. The chain recombines TRBV28 with TRBJ2-3; 10 nucleotides agree with TRBD2. Germline assignment: CDR1 MDHEN and CDR2 SYDVKM. The CDR3 extends over 16 amino acids. The V and J ends lost 2 bases and 6 bases, in that order; junction bases with no gene match: 8.

The V call is TRBV19, the J call TRBJ1-5, with D maybe TRBD1 (6 bases). Trimming removed 6 bases at V and 7 bases at J, with 16 bases between. The CDR3 spans 14 residues. In germline, CDR1 is LNHDA, CDR2 SQIVND (reference sequence). The DNA of the CDR3 is TGTGCCAGTAGATCCCCCAGGGGCATACAGCCCCAGCATTTT. Protein sequence: CASRSPRGIQPQHF.

The V and J genes are TRBV5-6 and TRBJ2-7; the D gene is possibly TRBD2 (5 bases). There are 12 residues in the CDR3. Deletions cut 1 base from V and 9 bases from J, with 11 bases between. Germline V gene sequence: CDR1 SGHDT, CDR2 YYEEEE. CDR3 sequence (DNA): TGTGCCAGCAGCTTGTCGGGGATTGGGCAGTACTTC. Translation: CASSLSGIGQYF.

The rearrangement joins TRBV27 to TRBJ2-4; D perhaps matches TRBD2 (5 bases). Between the trimmed V and J ends, which lost 5 bases and 1 base, there was a span of 21 bases. Germline lookup yields CDR1 MNHEY and CDR2 SMNVEV (reference sequence). This CDR3 is built from 18 residues. The CDR3: CASSRVPLSDGAKNIQYF. In DNA, the CDR3 is TGTGCCAGCAGTCGAGTCCCACTTAGCGACGGGGCCAAAAACATTCAGTACTTC.

The chain has TRBV5-4 and TRBJ2-1; 7 bases fit TRBD1. CDR3 length equals 15 residues. Germline V gene data show CDR1 as SGHNT and CDR2 as YYREEE (reference sequence). V lost 4 bases, J lost 6 bases, and 10 bases stayed unmatched. Here the CDR3 DNA reads TGTGCCAGCAGCCCGGGACAGACGCAGTCCAATGAGCAGTTCTTC. It specifies CASSPGQTQSNEQFF.